Listed below are T cell receptor beta chains from one sample, sequenced in a study of blood T cell repertoires in COVID-19. The method was immunoSEQ multiplex PCR; TCRdb's version includes in-frame clones alone and lacks a portion of them. The sample includes over 250,000 clones, 80% to 95% seen only once; the top ten take under 3%. The material sequenced was peripheral blood. The receptors were sampled from a person aged 18 to 35 with COVID-19, enrolled during active disease. The CDR3 runs from the conserved cysteine through the conserved F or W. The order of the fields is J gene, D gene, clone size, V gene, CDR3 DNA, CDR3 protein. The D gene is left open where the match is weak. The size field is filled for only some rows; it gives once, few, many or a size class.

j_call: TRBJ2-3
d_call: TRBD2
clone_size: -
v_call: TRBV9
cdr3_nt: TGTGCCAGCAGCGTAGGCGGGGGGGGTCGAGATACGCAGTATTTT
cdr3_aa: CASSVGGGGRDTQYF

j_call: TRBJ1-1
d_call: -
clone_size: -
v_call: TRBV21-1
cdr3_nt: TGTGCCGTTCCAGAGGTCGCCACTGAAGCTTTCTTT
cdr3_aa: CAVPEVATEAFF

j_call: TRBJ2-6
d_call: -
clone_size: -
v_call: TRBV27
cdr3_nt: TGTGCCAGCAGTTTAGAGTTTCTCTCTGGGGCCAACGTCCTGACTTTC
cdr3_aa: CASSLEFLSGANVLTF

j_call: TRBJ2-7
d_call: -
clone_size: -
v_call: TRBV10-1
cdr3_nt: TGCGCCAGTCGGTTCTGCTCCTACGAGCAGTACTTC
cdr3_aa: CASRFCSYEQYF

j_call: TRBJ2-3
d_call: TRBD2
clone_size: -
v_call: TRBV28
cdr3_nt: TGTGCCAGCAGTCGCGATAGCGGGAAGACAGATACGCAGTATTTT
cdr3_aa: CASSRDSGKTDTQYF

j_call: TRBJ2-7
d_call: TRBD2
clone_size: -
v_call: TRBV9
cdr3_nt: TGTGCCAGCAGCGGCCCGGGGAGCGGGAGCTCCTACGAGCAGTACTTC
cdr3_aa: CASSGPGSGSSYEQYF

j_call: TRBJ1-1
d_call: TRBD1
clone_size: -
v_call: TRBV7-9
cdr3_nt: TGTGCCAGCAGCTTGGGCCAGGGGGCGATTAGAGCTTTCTTT
cdr3_aa: CASSLGQGAIRAFF

j_call: TRBJ1-1
d_call: -
clone_size: -
v_call: TRBV20-1
cdr3_nt: TGCAGTGCTAGTGACGCGGTAAAAGAAGCTTTCTTT
cdr3_aa: CSASDAVKEAFF

j_call: TRBJ1-1
d_call: -
clone_size: -
v_call: TRBV5-5
cdr3_nt: TGTGCCAGCAGCTTGGACAGGAACACTGAAGCTTTCTTT
cdr3_aa: CASSLDRNTEAFF

j_call: TRBJ2-2
d_call: -
clone_size: -
v_call: TRBV27
cdr3_nt: TGTGCCAGCAGTCTACGCACCGGGGAGCTGTTTTTT
cdr3_aa: CASSLRTGELFF

j_call: TRBJ2-1
d_call: TRBD2
clone_size: once
v_call: TRBV7-9
cdr3_nt: TGTGCCAGCAGACGAGGACTAGCGGAAAATAATGAGCAGTTCTTC
cdr3_aa: CASRRGLAENNEQFF

j_call: TRBJ2-7
d_call: TRBD2
clone_size: -
v_call: TRBV2
cdr3_nt: TGTGCCATTGGAATAGCGGGAGGGGGAACCTACGAGCAGTACTTC
cdr3_aa: CAIGIAGGGTYEQYF

j_call: TRBJ1-1
d_call: -
clone_size: -
v_call: TRBV13
cdr3_nt: TGTGCCAGCAGCTATAACACGAACACTGAAGCTTTCTTT
cdr3_aa: CASSYNTNTEAFF

j_call: TRBJ2-1
d_call: TRBD2
clone_size: -
v_call: TRBV10-3
cdr3_nt: TGTGCCATCAGTGGGACTAGCGGATATAACATTGAGCAGTTCTTC
cdr3_aa: CAISGTSGYNIEQFF

j_call: TRBJ2-1
d_call: -
clone_size: -
v_call: TRBV24-1
cdr3_nt: TGTGCCACCAGTGATTTGACAGCGGAAAGTTACAATGAGCAGTTCTTC
cdr3_aa: CATSDLTAESYNEQFF

j_call: TRBJ2-7
d_call: TRBD1
clone_size: -
v_call: TRBV4-3
cdr3_nt: TGCGCCAGCAGCCAAGATGAGGGGGCATACGACCAGTACTTC
cdr3_aa: CASSQDEGAYDQYF

j_call: TRBJ2-5
d_call: -
clone_size: -
v_call: TRBV6-1
cdr3_nt: TGTGCCAGCAGTGAAAACGTGGGGCCGGAGACCCAGTACTTC
cdr3_aa: CASSENVGPETQYF

j_call: TRBJ1-1
d_call: TRBD1
clone_size: -
v_call: TRBV19
cdr3_nt: TGTGCCAGTAGTATGACAGGGACGAACACTGAAGCTTTCTTT
cdr3_aa: CASSMTGTNTEAFF

j_call: TRBJ1-2
d_call: -
clone_size: -
v_call: TRBV10-3
cdr3_nt: TGTGCCATCAGTGAGTCGATTCCAGACTATGGCTACACCTTC
cdr3_aa: CAISESIPDYGYTF

j_call: TRBJ2-1
d_call: -
clone_size: -
v_call: TRBV7-9
cdr3_nt: TGTGCCAGCAGCTTAATCACTAAGGGGAACAATGAGCAGTTCTTC
cdr3_aa: CASSLITKGNNEQFF

j_call: TRBJ2-5
d_call: TRBD2
clone_size: -
v_call: TRBV3-1/TRBV3-2
cdr3_nt: TGTGCCAGCAGCCCTAGCGGGGAGACCCAGTACTTC
cdr3_aa: CASSPSGETQYF

j_call: TRBJ2-1
d_call: -
clone_size: -
v_call: TRBV7-3
cdr3_nt: TGTGCCAGCAGCCCGGGACAAAGCAATGAGCAGTTCTTC
cdr3_aa: CASSPGQSNEQFF

j_call: TRBJ2-7
d_call: TRBD1
clone_size: -
v_call: TRBV7-8
cdr3_nt: TGTGCCAGGGAGGCGGGACAGGGAAGGTACGAGCAGTACTTC
cdr3_aa: CAREAGQGRYEQYF